The 5 T cell receptor beta chains below all came from one sample that was sequenced in a study of cytomegalovirus exposure and HLA in healthy donors. The PCR employed 60 Vbeta primers together with 13 Jbeta primers. Profiling relied on immunoSEQ multiplex PCR, and the TCRdb table lists in-frame clones only, not all of them. This sample carries about 58,000 clones, with almost 4% going to the ten biggest clones. Input material: PBMCs. Source of these receptors: a male donor in good health and CMV-seronegative.

The CDR3 reads CAWSEADTQYF. DNA of the CDR3: TGTGCCTGGAGTGAAGCGGATACGCAGTATTTT. V and J are TRBV30 and TRBJ2-3; D is uncertain. The germline V and J ends were trimmed by 1 base and 6 bases, with 5 bases remaining between them. Per the germline V gene, CDR1 is GTSNPN and CDR2 is SVGIG (reference sequence). CDR3 length: 11 amino acids.

The chain joins TRBV7-3 to TRBJ2-1; D may be TRBD2 (6 bases). Germline CDR1 reads SGHTA; CDR2 reads FQGTGA. This CDR3 comprises 14 residues. Trimming stripped 3 bases from V and 7 bases from J, with 13 bases between. The CDR3: CASSFGGNRNEQFF. CDR3 nucleotide sequence: TGTGCCAGCAGCTTTGGGGGGAATAGGAATGAGCAGTTCTTC.

The chain uses TRBV2 and TRBJ1-2, with TRBD1 as a possible D gene (5 bases). Germline CDR1 SNHLY, CDR2 FYNNEI. This CDR3 spans 15 amino acids. Trimming shortened V by 3 bases and J by 6 bases, and 17 bases separated the two germline ends. CDR3: CASSDGRTGSDGYTF. In nucleotides, the CDR3 is TGTGCCAGCAGTGATGGCCGAACAGGATCAGATGGCTACACCTTC.

V gene TRBV5-1 combines with J gene TRBJ1-1; 7 nucleotides match TRBD1. The junction had 10 bases not matched to a gene; V was cut back by 1 base and J by 1 base. The CDR3 totals 17 residues. CDR1 SGHRS and CDR2 YFSETQ come from the germline V gene. The CDR3 DNA sequence: TGCGCCAGCAGCTTGTACCCCCCCGCAGGGGGGAACACTGAAGCTTTCTTT. This codes for CASSLYPPAGGNTEAFF.

The V and J genes are TRBV2 and TRBJ2-7; TRBD2 matches at 9 bases. CDR1 and CDR2 from the germline V gene are SNHLY and FYNNEI. Losses at the gene ends were 2 bases for V and 1 base for J; bases not matched to a gene: 6. This CDR3 is built from 16 residues. CDR3 coding DNA: TGTGCCAGCAGTGAATCGGCTAGCGGGATGTCCTACGAGCAGTACTTC. It translates to CASSESASGMSYEQYF.